The 31 T cell receptor beta chains in this list originate from one sample, sequenced in a study of cytotoxic CD8 clonotypes in ibrutinib-treated CLL. Repertoires were generated with immunoSEQ multiplex PCR, while TCRdb's copy carries only in-frame clones and drops some. The repertoire has around 60,000 clones, around 68% of them found once; the top ten carry about 45%. The sequencing here drew on PBMCs, taken after 12 months of ibrutinib treatment. The receptors were sampled from a human donor with chronic lymphocytic leukemia.

There are a few counts of this clone. V and J are TRBV7-9 and TRBJ1-4; maybe TRBD1 (5 bases). V was trimmed by 5 bases and J by 2 bases, leaving 18 bases between them. The CDR3 length is 17 residues. CDR1 is SEHNR and CDR2 is FQNEAQ in the germline V gene (reference sequence). The CDR3 sequence is CASSPFPVRATNEKLFF. In nucleotides, the CDR3 is TGTGCCAGCAGCCCCTTCCCTGTCAGGGCTACTAATGAAAAACTGTTTTTT.

This chain connects TRBV29-1 to TRBJ1-2, with D possibly TRBD1 on 6 matching bases. The CDR3 extends over 13 amino acids. CDR1 and CDR2 from the germline V gene are SQVTM and ANQGSEA. Between the trimmed V and J ends, which lost 8 bases and 3 bases, there was a span of 16 bases. This chain's CDR3 is CSPSGQLYYGYTF. The CDR3 nucleotides read TGCAGCCCCAGCGGACAGCTCTACTATGGCTACACCTTC.

In its sample, this clone was seen a few times. This chain joins TRBV28 and TRBJ2-7; 15 bases are shared with TRBD2. The CDR3 is 15 residues long. Losses at the gene ends were 6 bases for V and 4 bases for J; bases not matched to a gene: 4. The germline V gene has CDR1 MDHEN and CDR2 SYDVKM. The CDR3 DNA is TGTGCCAGCAGCCAAGGGACTAGCGGGAGGTACGAGCAGTACTTC. Its translation: CASSQGTSGRYEQYF.

This clone has ten or more counts. The rearrangement uses TRBV7-9 and TRBJ2-7; TRBD2 is a possible D gene (5 bases). Trimming cost V 1 base and J 3 bases, with 10 bases left between them. The CDR3 totals 14 residues. The germline gives CDR1 SEHNR, CDR2 FQNEAQ (reference sequence). CDR3 region: CASSLEVRDYEQYF. CDR3 nucleotides: TGTGCCAGCAGCTTAGAGGTTCGGGACTACGAGCAGTACTTC.

V is TRBV5-1 and J is TRBJ2-1; D may be TRBD1 or TRBD2 (6 bases each). V lost 4 bases and J 6 bases, leaving 14 bases between the germline ends. Germline values: CDR1 SGHRS, CDR2 YFSETQ. CDR3 length: 14 residues. The CDR3 DNA sequence: TGCGCCAGCAGCGCCTCAGGGGAGGTCAATGAGCAGTTCTTC. This sequence encodes CASSASGEVNEQFF.

The rearrangement links TRBV11-2 to TRBJ2-7; 9 bases map to TRBD2. The CDR3 totals 16 residues. V was pared by 4 bases and J by 4 bases, with 11 bases of the junction left unmatched. Per germline, CDR1 SGHAT and CDR2 FQNNGV. CDR3 loop: CASSSILSGRPYEQYF. In DNA, the CDR3 is TGTGCCAGCAGCTCAATCCTTAGCGGGAGACCGTACGAGCAGTACTTC.

V and J are TRBV7-2 and TRBJ1-2; D gene uncertain. V was trimmed by 4 bases and J by 5 bases, leaving 29 bases between them. Looked up from germline, CDR1 is SGHTA and CDR2 is FQGNSA. The CDR3 sequence is 19 residues long. The CDR3: CASSSSIHIIGRVGYGYTF. In DNA, the CDR3 is TGTGCCAGCAGCTCATCCATACATATTATAGGCAGAGTGGGGTATGGCTACACCTTC.

The gene calls are TRBV7-9 and TRBJ2-7; no clear D gene. V shed 4 bases and J shed 2 bases, with 6 bases lying between them. This CDR3 spans 12 amino acids. Germline V gene sequence: CDR1 SEHNR, CDR2 FQNEAQ (reference sequence). This CDR3 reads CASSYRTYEQYF. The CDR3 DNA is TGTGCCAGCAGCTACCGCACCTACGAGCAGTACTTC.

The chain carries TRBV5-1 and TRBJ2-7; TRBD2 matches at 8 bases. In germline, CDR1 is SGHRS, CDR2 YFSETQ. V lost 2 bases to trimming and J lost 6 bases; unmatched junction nucleotides: 7. CDR3 length: 14 residues. CDR3 amino acids: CASSFSDSGGEQYF. DNA for the CDR3: TGCGCCAGCAGCTTCTCGGACAGCGGGGGCGAGCAGTACTTC.

The gene calls are TRBV19 and TRBJ2-1; possibly TRBD2 for D (5 bases). Between the trimmed V and J ends, which lost 9 bases and 12 bases, there was a span of 21 bases. The CDR3 is 13 amino acids. CDR1 is LNHDA and CDR2 is SQIVND in the germline V gene (reference sequence). Written as DNA, the CDR3 is TGTGCCAGCGGCTACCCGGGCCGAGAGGGGCAGTTCTTC. This codes for CASGYPGREGQFF.

The rearrangement uses TRBV9 and TRBJ2-7; 12 bases fit TRBD2. The germline gives CDR1 SGDLS, CDR2 YYNGEE. The CDR3 runs to 15 residues. The junction had 3 bases not matched to a gene; V was cut back by 5 bases and J by 0 bases. CDR3: CASSQTSGSSYEQYF. The CDR3 nucleotides are TGTGCCAGCAGTCAGACTAGCGGGAGCTCCTACGAGCAGTACTTC.

This clone was seen a few times. The chain joins TRBV19 to TRBJ2-1; 12 nucleotides align to TRBD2. This CDR3 spans 17 amino acids. Germline-derived CDR1 and CDR2 are LNHDA and SQIVND (reference sequence). The V gene end was trimmed by 5 bases and the J gene end by 4 bases; junction bases not matched to a gene: 9. CDR3 sequence reads: CASSSPRGLAGYNEQFF. CDR3 bases: TGTGCCAGTAGTTCACCGCGTGGACTAGCGGGATACAATGAGCAGTTCTTC.

This chain connects TRBV11-2 to TRBJ2-3, with 8 bases aligning to TRBD2. This CDR3 contains 16 residues. V lost 3 bases, J lost 4 bases, and 9 bases stayed unmatched. From germline, CDR1 is SGHAT and CDR2 FQNNGV. CDR3 nucleotide sequence: TGTGCCAGCAGCTTGGCGGTAGCGGGACTGTCAGATACGCAGTATTTT. This encodes CASSLAVAGLSDTQYF.

This sequence joins TRBV7-6 and TRBJ1-4, with a possible D match to TRBD1 (5 bases). This CDR3 spans 12 amino acids. Between the trimmed V and J ends, which lost 3 bases and 8 bases, there was a span of 7 bases. In germline, CDR1 is SGHVS, CDR2 FNYEAQ. CDR3 protein: CASSFGGEKLFF. In nucleotides, the CDR3 is TGTGCCAGCAGCTTCGGGGGAGAAAAACTGTTTTTT. The complete variable domain, with remaining parts taken from reference TRBV7-6 and TRBJ1-4, reads GAGVSQSPRYKVTKRGQDVALRCDPISGHVSLYWYRQALGQGPEFLTYFNYEAQQDKSGLPNDRFSAERPEGSISTLTIQRTEQRDSAMYRCASSFGGEKLFFGSGTQLSVL.

The CDR3 loop is CASSYRTTGGDEQFF. The DNA of the CDR3 is TGTGCCAGCAGTTACAGGACAACAGGGGGCGATGAGCAGTTCTTC. The rearrangement links TRBV6-5 to TRBJ2-1; the match to TRBD1 covers 9 bases. With 2 bases clipped from V and 8 bases from J, the junction kept 7 bases outside the gene matches. This CDR3 is 15 amino acids long. Germline loops: CDR1 MNHEY, CDR2 SVGAGI.

V and J are TRBV5-1 and TRBJ2-5, with unresolved D. V was shortened by 4 bases and J by 3 bases, with 7 bases between the two germline ends. The length of the CDR3 is 12 residues. CDR1 is SGHRS and CDR2 is YFSETQ in the germline V gene. CDR3 sequence: CASSRREETQYF. The DNA for the CDR3 is TGCGCCAGCAGCCGACGAGAAGAGACCCAGTACTTC.

The chain recombines TRBV4-3 with TRBJ2-5; 10 bases map to TRBD2. The J call may be faulty, since TRBJ2-7 better matches the DNA end. This CDR3 has 17 residues. Germline V gene lookup returns CDR1 LGHNA and CDR2 YSLEER. The CDR3 DNA is TGCGCCAGCAGCCAAGATAGGGGACTAGCGAGAACCTACGAGCAGTACTTC. Protein sequence: CASSQDRGLARTYEQYF.

V is TRBV9 and J is TRBJ1-4; 7 positions match TRBD1. Germline V gene data show CDR1 as SGDLS and CDR2 as YYNGEE. The V segment lost 4 bases and the J segment 8 bases; nucleotides outside the gene matches: 8. The CDR3 spans 14 residues. Here the CDR3 DNA reads TGTGCCAGCAGCCCCGGACAGGTTAGCGAAAAACTGTTTTTT. Its translation: CASSPGQVSEKLFF.

The V gene is TRBV10-3, the J gene TRBJ1-1; TRBD1 aligns across 8 bases. The CDR3 length is 13 residues. The V and J ends lost 5 bases and 7 bases, in that order; junction bases with no gene match: 6. Germline loops: CDR1 ENHRY, CDR2 SYGVKD. The CDR3: CAISPTGDDEAFF. CDR3 nucleotide sequence: TGTGCCATCAGTCCGACAGGGGATGATGAAGCTTTCTTT.

The rearrangement uses TRBV2 and TRBJ2-3; D remains unclear. Germline V gene data show CDR1 as SNHLY and CDR2 as FYNNEI. Trimming removed 3 bases at V and 6 bases at J, with 10 bases between. The length of the CDR3 is 13 residues. CDR3 protein: CASSDGLLDTQYF. In nucleotides, the CDR3 is TGTGCCAGCAGTGACGGATTGCTGGATACGCAGTATTTT.

V and J are TRBV19 and TRBJ2-7; D gene ambiguous. Trimming left V 9 bases short and J 0 bases short, with 12 bases between. The germline V gene encodes CDR1 LNHDA and CDR2 SQIVND (reference sequence). CDR3 length: 13 amino acids. This chain's CDR3 is CASQSQSSYEQYF. CDR3 coding DNA: TGTGCCAGCCAATCCCAGAGCTCCTACGAGCAGTACTTC. The full variable domain, in which reference TRBV19 and TRBJ2-7 provide the parts outside the CDR3, is DGGITQSPKYLFRKEGQNVTLSCEQNLNHDAMYWYRQDPGQGLRLIYYSQIVNDFQKGDIAEGYSVSREKKESFPLTVTSAQKNPTAFYLCASQSQSSYEQYFGPGTRLTVT.

This clone has more than one count but fewer than ten. CDR3 sequence: CASRPTGLGTEAFF. The CDR3 DNA sequence: TGTGCCAGCAGGCCGACAGGGCTTGGCACTGAAGCTTTCTTT. The chain joins TRBV28 to TRBJ1-1, with 7 bases matching TRBD1. The CDR3 consists of 14 residues. V lost 6 bases, J lost 4 bases, and 8 bases stayed unmatched. Germline CDR1 reads MDHEN; CDR2 reads SYDVKM.

This clone came up once. The chain uses TRBV7-7 and TRBJ2-2, with D unresolved. Germline V CDR1 and CDR2: SSHAT, FNYEAQ (reference sequence). The V and J ends lost 0 bases and 6 bases respectively, with 5 bases between them. This CDR3 is 13 amino acids long. In DNA, the CDR3 is TGTGCCAGCAGCTTAGCCGGCCCCGGGGAGCTGTTTTTT. Translating it yields CASSLAGPGELFF.

V usage is TRBV2 and J usage is TRBJ2-7, with no clear D. The V end lost 7 bases, the J end lost 0 bases, and 13 bases lay between the germline ends. In germline, CDR1 is SNHLY, CDR2 FYNNEI. The CDR3 contains 14 residues. CDR3: CASKTGQSSYEQYF. CDR3 coding DNA: TGTGCCAGCAAGACCGGGCAAAGCTCCTACGAGCAGTACTTC.

This chain uses TRBV4-3 with TRBJ2-2; TRBD1 might be the D (6 bases). V gave up 0 bases and J gave up 2 bases, with 13 bases separating them. Germline V gene data show CDR1 as LGHNA and CDR2 as YSLEER. This CDR3 comprises 17 residues. As DNA, the CDR3 is TGCGCCAGCAGCCAAGATTCCGGCAGGGGAAACACCGGGGAGCTGTTTTTT. This encodes CASSQDSGRGNTGELFF.

V gene TRBV2 combines with J gene TRBJ2-3; 7 bases are shared with TRBD2. Per germline, CDR1 SNHLY and CDR2 FYNNEI. The length of the CDR3 is 15 residues. J lost 0 bases, V lost 8 bases, and 8 bases had no gene match. In DNA form, the CDR3 reads TGTGCCAGCGAGCGGCGGGAGACAAGCACAGATACGCAGTATTTT. Its protein product is CASERRETSTDTQYF.

V and J are TRBV13 and TRBJ2-3, with a possible D match to TRBD1 (5 bases). With 1 base removed from V and 0 bases from J, the gap between germline ends came to 17 bases. The CDR3 runs 18 residues. CDR1 and CDR2 (germline): PRHDT, FYEKMQ (reference sequence). CDR3: CASSLAAARTSSTDTQYF. In DNA form, the CDR3 reads TGTGCCAGCAGCTTAGCGGCTGCCAGGACATCTAGCACAGATACGCAGTATTTT.

This clone was counted a single time. This chain joins TRBV7-2 and TRBJ2-7; no definite D call. The length of the CDR3 is 13 residues. CDR1 and CDR2 (germline): SGHTA, FQGNSA. Trimming removed 4 bases from V and 2 bases from J, with 9 bases in between. The CDR3 spells CASSYGPTYEQYF. CDR3 coding DNA: TGTGCCAGCAGCTACGGACCGACCTACGAGCAGTACTTC.

The chain recombines TRBV5-6 with TRBJ1-2, with TRBD1 identical over 10 bases. With V trimmed by 6 bases and J by 5 bases, 4 bases remained unmatched. Germline V gene sequence: CDR1 SGHDT, CDR2 YYEEEE. The CDR3 is 13 residues long. This CDR3 reads CASTPDRGYGYTF. The CDR3 coding sequence is TGTGCCAGCACCCCGGACAGGGGGTATGGCTACACCTTC.

J is TRBJ2-7 and V is TRBV29-1, with 9 bases identical to TRBD1. The V segment lost 7 bases and the J segment 6 bases; nucleotides outside the gene matches: 7. Per germline, CDR1 SQVTM and CDR2 ANQGSEA. The CDR3 covers 12 residues. As DNA, the CDR3 is TGCAGCGCCGGGACAGGGAATGGCGAGCAGTACTTC. Amino acids: CSAGTGNGEQYF.

The gene calls are TRBV19 and TRBJ2-7; 10 nucleotides line up with TRBD2. CDR3 length: 14 residues. With V trimmed by 3 bases and J by 4 bases, 3 bases remained unmatched. Germline assignment: CDR1 LNHDA and CDR2 SQIVND (reference sequence). CDR3 in DNA: TGTGCCAGTAGTATTAGCGGGAGGAGGTACGAGCAGTACTTC. The encoded protein is CASSISGRRYEQYF.